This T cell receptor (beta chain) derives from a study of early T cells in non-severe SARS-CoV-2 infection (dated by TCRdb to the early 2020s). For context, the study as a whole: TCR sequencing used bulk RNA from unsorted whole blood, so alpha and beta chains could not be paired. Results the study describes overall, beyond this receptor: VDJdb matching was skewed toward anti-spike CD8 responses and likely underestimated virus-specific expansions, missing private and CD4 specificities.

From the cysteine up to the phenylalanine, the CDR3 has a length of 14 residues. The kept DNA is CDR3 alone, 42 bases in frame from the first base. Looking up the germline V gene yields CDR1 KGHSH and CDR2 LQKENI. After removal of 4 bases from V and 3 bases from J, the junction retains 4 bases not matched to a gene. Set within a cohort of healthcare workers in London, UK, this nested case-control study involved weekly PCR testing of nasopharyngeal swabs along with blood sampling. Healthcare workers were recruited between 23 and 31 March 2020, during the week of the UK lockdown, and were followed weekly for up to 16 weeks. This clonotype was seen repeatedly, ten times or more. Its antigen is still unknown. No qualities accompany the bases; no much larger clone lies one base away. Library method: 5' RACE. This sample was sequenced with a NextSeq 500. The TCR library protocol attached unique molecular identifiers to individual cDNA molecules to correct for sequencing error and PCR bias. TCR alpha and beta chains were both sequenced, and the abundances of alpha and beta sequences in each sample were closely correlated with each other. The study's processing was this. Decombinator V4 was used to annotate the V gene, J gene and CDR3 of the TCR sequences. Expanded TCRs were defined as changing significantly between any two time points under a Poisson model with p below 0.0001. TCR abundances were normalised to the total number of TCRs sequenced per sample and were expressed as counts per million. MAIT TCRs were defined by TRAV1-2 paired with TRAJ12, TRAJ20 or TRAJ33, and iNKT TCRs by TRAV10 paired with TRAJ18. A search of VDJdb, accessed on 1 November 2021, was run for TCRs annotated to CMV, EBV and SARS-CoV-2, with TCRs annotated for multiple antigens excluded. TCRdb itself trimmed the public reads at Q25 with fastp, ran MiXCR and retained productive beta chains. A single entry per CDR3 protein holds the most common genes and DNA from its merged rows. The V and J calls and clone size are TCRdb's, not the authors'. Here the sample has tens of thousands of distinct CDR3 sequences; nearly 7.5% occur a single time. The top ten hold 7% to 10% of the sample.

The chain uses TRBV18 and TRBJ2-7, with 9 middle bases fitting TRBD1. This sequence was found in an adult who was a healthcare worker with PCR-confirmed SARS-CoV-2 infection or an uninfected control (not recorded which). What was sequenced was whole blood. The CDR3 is CASSQDRGSYEQYF. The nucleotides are TGTGCCAGCTCACAGGACAGGGGCAGCTACGAGCAGTACTTC.